The sequence of this T cell receptor (beta chain) was determined in a study of blood T cells in healthy people across ages. This clonotype was seen a handful of times. The J segment lost 2 bases and the V segment lost 4 bases, leaving 16 bases of the junction unmatched. In germline, CDR1 is MGHDK, CDR2 SYGVNS. The CDR3 extends over 18 amino acids. The authors ran a second PCR of roughly 6 to 12 cycles using a sample-barcoded 5' primer and a J-beta primer mix. TCRdb reprocessed the 5' RACE reads with MiXCR, giving one entry per CDR3 protein. The sample consists of hundreds of thousands of distinct CDR3 sequences, 56% of them appearing once.

This sequence joins TRBV25-1 and TRBJ1-2; 7 bases align to TRBD1. The TCR originated in a man in his forties in good health. The sequenced material came from blood. CDR3 amino acids: CASSGEGQSRTSNYGYTF. CDR3 sequence (DNA): TGTGCCAGCAGTGGAGAGGGACAGTCCCGCACATCGAACTATGGCTACACCTTC.